Shown below are 27 T cell receptor beta chains from a single sample sequenced in a study of blood T cell repertoires in COVID-19. The assay was immunoSEQ multiplex PCR, and TCRdb's table has in-frame clones only and misses some. The data show about 300,000 clones, around 90% seen once. Sequencing was carried out using PBMCs or T cells enriched from blood (not recorded which). These receptors came from a young woman who had recovered from COVID-19.

The rearrangement links TRBV25-1 to TRBJ2-1, with D perhaps matching TRBD2 (7 bases). The V gene's germline CDR1 is MGHDK and CDR2 SYGVNS. The CDR3 length is 16 residues. V lost 7 bases, J lost 5 bases, and 21 bases lay in between. The CDR3 DNA is TGTGCCAGCAACCATTGGGGGGGGCTAGGCAACAATGAGCAGTTCTTC. Amino acid sequence: CASNHWGGLGNNEQFF.

This chain links TRBV5-4 with TRBJ2-3; 7 bases map to TRBD2. This CDR3 contains 13 residues. Germline V lookup: CDR1 SGHNT, CDR2 YYREEE (reference sequence). The V segment lost 10 bases and the J segment 4 bases; nucleotides outside the gene matches: 9. The CDR3 reads CAPGNSGSDTQYF. Written as DNA, the CDR3 is TGTGCCCCTGGCAATAGCGGGTCAGATACGCAGTATTTT.

The chain uses TRBV15 and TRBJ2-7, with a weak D call TRBD2 (6 bases). The CDR3 has 17 amino acids. Trimming left V 0 bases short and J 0 bases short, with 15 bases between. Per germline, CDR1 LNHNV and CDR2 YYDKDF (reference sequence). Here the CDR3 DNA reads TGTGCCACCAGCAGAGATGGGGAGGCGTTGAGCTCCTACGAGCAGTACTTC. Translation gives CATSRDGEALSSYEQYF.

This sequence joins TRBV4-1 and TRBJ2-3; possibly TRBD2 for D (7 bases). Germline V gene lookup returns CDR1 MGHRA and CDR2 YSYEKL. V lost 0 bases and J lost 4, with 14 bases in between. This CDR3 contains 16 residues. CDR3 protein: CASSQDRGAVSDTQYF. CDR3 bases: TGCGCCAGCAGCCAAGATCGGGGGGCGGTTTCAGATACGCAGTATTTT.

This clone has a single count. The J gene is TRBJ1-5, the V gene TRBV7-9; 7 positions agree with TRBD1. CDR1 is SEHNR and CDR2 is FQNEAQ in the germline V gene (reference sequence). Unmatched junction bases numbered 15, after V lost 5 bases and J lost 5 bases. The CDR3 covers 17 residues. The CDR3 DNA reads as TGTGCCAGCAGCGGACCGACAGGGTTGGGACCCGATCAGCCCCAGCATTTT. As protein: CASSGPTGLGPDQPQHF.

The V gene is TRBV18, the J gene TRBJ1-2; 8 nucleotides line up with TRBD1. Germline V gene sequence: CDR1 KGHSH, CDR2 LQKENI. Trimming took 5 bases from V and 4 from J; bases not matched to a gene: 9. The CDR3 has 15 amino acids. CDR3 DNA sequence: TGTGCCAGCTCAAGAGTTTCAGGGGGCGGCTATGGCTACACCTTC. Translated: CASSRVSGGGYGYTF.

The chain carries TRBV9 and TRBJ1-2, with 8 bases identical to TRBD1. This CDR3 region has 16 residues. Losses at the gene ends were 0 bases for V and 6 bases for J; bases not matched to a gene: 10. Germline lookup yields CDR1 SGDLS and CDR2 YYNGEE. CDR3 region: CASSVGAGGKLDGYTF. The CDR3 bases are TGTGCCAGCAGCGTAGGGGCAGGGGGCAAGTTGGATGGCTACACCTTC.

This rearrangement joins TRBV30 to TRBJ1-2; TRBD1 matches at 8 bases. The junction had 10 bases not matched to a gene; V was cut back by 1 base and J by 0 bases. This CDR3 contains 17 residues. CDR1 and CDR2 from the germline V gene are GTSNPN and SVGIG (reference sequence). The CDR3 is CAWSALLRTGPNYGYTF. CDR3 nucleotides: TGTGCCTGGAGTGCCCTCCTTCGGACAGGGCCTAACTATGGCTACACCTTC. Looking up the rest from reference TRBV30 and TRBJ1-2 gives the full variable domain: SQTIHQWPATLVQPVGSPLSLECTVEGTSNPNLYWYRQAAGRGLQLLFYSVGIGQISSEVPQNLSASRPQDRQFILSSKKLLLSDSGFYLCAWSALLRTGPNYGYTFGSGTRLTVV.

This chain uses TRBV27 with TRBJ1-5, with D possibly TRBD1 on 6 matching bases. CDR3 length: 14 amino acids. In germline, CDR1 is MNHEY, CDR2 SMNVEV (reference sequence). The V end lost 4 bases, the J end lost 6 bases, and 13 bases lay between the germline ends. In nucleotides, the CDR3 is TGTGCCAGCAGTTCTCAACAGGGTCTTCAGCCCCAGCATTTT. Its protein is CASSSQQGLQPQHF.

V is TRBV13 and J is TRBJ2-7; 7 bases match TRBD1. This CDR3 contains 15 residues. CDR1 is PRHDT, CDR2 FYEKMQ, per germline (reference sequence). V was clipped by 5 bases and J by 0 bases; unmatched bases: 7. CDR3 sequence: CASSGRTGVSYEQYF. CDR3 in DNA: TGTGCCAGCAGCGGGCGGACAGGAGTCTCCTACGAGCAGTACTTC. The full variable domain, with the rest looked up from reference TRBV13 and TRBJ2-7, is AAGVIQSPRHLIKEKRETATLKCYPIPRHDTVYWYQQGPGQDPQFLISFYEKMQSDKGSIPDRFSAQQFSDYHSELNMSSLELGDSALYFCASSGRTGVSYEQYFGPGTRLTVT.

The V gene is TRBV2, the J gene TRBJ2-2; 8 bases are a match to TRBD2. Germline CDR1 and CDR2: SNHLY and FYNNEI. The J segment lost 1 base and the V segment lost 4 bases, leaving 2 bases of the junction unmatched. The CDR3 loop spans 15 amino acids. The CDR3 sequence is CASSVTSGNTGELFF. The CDR3, as DNA: TGTGCCAGCAGTGTCACTAGCGGGAACACCGGGGAGCTGTTTTTT.

The gene calls are TRBV18 and TRBJ2-7, with 8 bases fitting TRBD2. Germline V lookup: CDR1 KGHSH, CDR2 LQKENI. With 3 bases clipped from V and 3 bases from J, the junction kept 7 bases outside the gene matches. The CDR3 contains 15 residues. The CDR3 nucleotides read TGTGCCAGCTCACCCCCGGGACTAGGGCTCTACGAGCAGTACTTC. It specifies CASSPPGLGLYEQYF.

This rearrangement joins TRBV4-3 to TRBJ2-1, with TRBD1 as a possible D gene (6 bases). The V gene lost 0 bases and the J gene lost 3 bases, with 9 bases spanning the gap. Looked up from germline, CDR1 is LGHNA and CDR2 is YSLEER. This CDR3 has 15 residues. As DNA, the CDR3 is TGCGCCAGCAGCCAAGAAGGCAGGGGCTACAATGAGCAGTTCTTC. The encoded protein is CASSQEGRGYNEQFF.

The gene calls are TRBV19 and TRBJ2-1; 7 bases map to TRBD2. CDR1 is LNHDA, CDR2 SQIVND, per germline (reference sequence). The CDR3 loop spans 17 amino acids. The junction had 15 bases not matched to a gene; V was cut back by 5 bases and J by 5 bases. CDR3 residues: CASSETTSRISHNEQFF. CDR3 bases: TGTGCCAGTAGTGAAACGACTAGCAGGATCTCTCACAATGAGCAGTTCTTC.

This rearrangement joins TRBV6-2 or TRBV6-3 to TRBJ2-1, with 8 bases that match TRBD1. The germline V gene encodes CDR1 MNHEY and CDR2 SVGEGT. The CDR3 has 11 residues. V lost 6 bases to trimming and J lost 8 bases; unmatched junction nucleotides: 0. As DNA, the CDR3 is TGTGCCAGCAGCAGGGGGCATGAGCAGTTCTTC. Its protein is CASSRGHEQFF.

The chain links TRBV3-1 (or the pseudogene TRBV3-2) to TRBJ2-1, with TRBD2 matching 9 bases. V shed 0 bases and J 6 bases; nucleotides not matched to a gene: 6. Looked up from germline, CDR1 is LGHDT and CDR2 is YNNKEL (reference sequence). The CDR3 sequence is 16 residues long. The DNA of the CDR3 is TGTGCCAGCAGCCAAGACACTAGCGGGCATGGCAATGAGCAGTTCTTC. It is translated as CASSQDTSGHGNEQFF.

CDR3 DNA: TGTGCCAGCAGCCAAAGGGGGGAGACCCAGTACTTC. Its protein is CASSQRGETQYF. The rearrangement uses TRBV3-1 (or the pseudogene TRBV3-2) and TRBJ2-5; a possible D gene is TRBD1 (6 bases). Germline values: CDR1 LGHDT, CDR2 YNNKEL (reference sequence). This CDR3 region has 12 residues. Trimming shortened V by 2 bases and J by 5 bases, and 6 bases separated the two germline ends.

The V call is TRBV10-3, the J call TRBJ2-3; no definite D call. The V gene's germline CDR1 is ENHRY and CDR2 SYGVKD. The V gene lost 11 bases and the J gene lost 2 bases, with 11 bases spanning the gap. The CDR3 spans 12 residues. The CDR3 DNA reads TGTGCCTCCGGCGGAGTCACAGATACGCAGTATTTT. It codes for CASGGVTDTQYF.

The J gene is TRBJ1-5, the V gene TRBV29-1, with 9 bases aligning to TRBD1. CDR1 SQVTM and CDR2 ANQGSEA come from the germline V gene. This CDR3 contains 13 residues. Trimming took 5 bases from V and 3 from J; bases not matched to a gene: 2. CDR3 nucleotide sequence: TGCAGCGTTACAGGGGGCGTCAATCAGCCCCAGCATTTT. It codes for CSVTGGVNQPQHF. Supplemented by reference TRBV29-1 and TRBJ1-5, the full variable domain reads SAVISQKPSRDICQRGTSLTIQCQVDSQVTMMFWYRQQPGQSLTLIATANQGSEATYESGFVIDKFPISRPNLTFSTLTVSNMSPEDSSIYLCSVTGGVNQPQHFGDGTRLSIL.

This chain links TRBV27 with TRBJ2-7, with 11 bases fitting TRBD2. This CDR3 is built from 15 residues. V trimming: 8 bases; J trimming: 2 bases; junction bases outside the gene matches: 8. Germline CDR1 MNHEY, CDR2 SMNVEV (reference sequence). The CDR3 sequence is CASALLAGGPYEQYF. The CDR3 nucleotides read TGTGCCAGCGCCTTGCTAGCGGGAGGCCCCTACGAGCAGTACTTC.

This chain connects TRBV7-3 to TRBJ1-2; D perhaps matches TRBD1 (5 bases). Germline CDR1 reads SGHTA; CDR2 reads FQGTGA. Trimming cost V 0 bases and J 4 bases, with 12 bases left between them. CDR3 length: 15 amino acids. The CDR3 DNA sequence: TGTGCCAGCAGCTTAACCGCAGGGAGGGCCTATGGCTACACCTTC. Protein: CASSLTAGRAYGYTF.

This clone was detected a few times. The chain links TRBV5-1 to TRBJ2-1, with 7 nucleotides matching TRBD2. CDR1 is SGHRS and CDR2 is YFSETQ in the germline V gene. The CDR3 is 18 residues long. J gave up 6 bases and V 5 bases, and 20 bases lay outside the gene matches. The CDR3 protein is CASSGNLAGVLVGNEQFF. CDR3 DNA sequence: TGCGCCAGCAGTGGGAATTTGGCGGGAGTGCTTGTAGGCAATGAGCAGTTCTTC.

CDR3 sequence: CASSPSRETEAFF. CDR3 DNA: TGTGCCAGCAGCCCCAGTAGGGAGACTGAAGCTTTCTTT. This sequence joins TRBV7-3 and TRBJ1-1; D not certain. This CDR3 has 13 residues. The germline V gene encodes CDR1 SGHTA and CDR2 FQGTGA. V shed 5 bases and J shed 5 bases, with 12 bases lying between them. The full variable domain, rest sourced from reference TRBV7-3 and TRBJ1-1, is GAGVSQTPSNKVTEKGKYVELRCDPISGHTALYWYRQSLGQGPEFLIYFQGTGAADDSGLPNDRFFAVRPEGSVSTLKIQRTERGDSAVYLCASSPSRETEAFFGQGTRLTVV.

The genes are TRBV7-6 and TRBJ2-2, with TRBD2 matching over 8 bases. The CDR3 runs 18 residues. Per the germline V gene, CDR1 is SGHVS and CDR2 is FNYEAQ. Unmatched junction bases numbered 18, after V lost 5 bases and J lost 7 bases. CDR3 in DNA: TGTGCCAGCAGCCTCAAACCTCGGGGGGGCGTGAGTAACGGGGAGCTGTTTTTT. This gives the protein CASSLKPRGGVSNGELFF.

V is TRBV7-9 and J is TRBJ2-5; the match to TRBD2 covers 10 bases. The CDR3 is 18 amino acids. Germline V gene sequence: CDR1 SEHNR, CDR2 FQNEAQ (reference sequence). After removal of 5 bases from V and 5 bases from J, the junction contained 17 bases not matched to a gene. The CDR3 loop is CASSPSGLATRTGETQYF. Here the CDR3 DNA reads TGTGCCAGCAGCCCGTCGGGACTAGCGACGCGTACCGGGGAGACCCAGTACTTC. Based on the CDR3 plus reference TRBV7-9 and TRBJ2-5, the full variable domain is DTGVSQNPRHKITKRGQNVTFRCDPISEHNRLYWYRQTLGQGPEFLTYFQNEAQLEKSRLLSDRFSAERPKGSFSTLEIQRTEQGDSAMYLCASSPSGLATRTGETQYFGPGTRLLVL.

The rearrangement links TRBV28 to TRBJ1-4, with 8 nucleotides matching TRBD1. Germline assignment: CDR1 MDHEN and CDR2 SYDVKM. V trimming: 6 bases; J trimming: 8 bases; junction bases outside the gene matches: 2. There are 12 residues in the CDR3. The CDR3 protein is CASSRGQEKLFF. The CDR3 region has the DNA TGTGCCAGCAGCAGGGGGCAGGAAAAACTGTTTTTT. The full variable domain, in which reference TRBV28 and TRBJ1-4 provide the parts outside the CDR3, is DVKVTQSSRYLVKRTGEKVFLECVQDMDHENMFWYRQDPGLGLRLIYFSYDVKMKEKGDIPEGYSVSREKKERFSLILESASTNQTSMYLCASSRGQEKLFFGSGTQLSVL.

The chain is built from TRBV3-1 (or the pseudogene TRBV3-2) and TRBJ1-2; D perhaps matches TRBD1 (6 bases). CDR1 and CDR2 (germline): LGHDT, YNNKEL (reference sequence). V was shortened by 4 bases and J by 6 bases, with 12 bases between the two germline ends. CDR3 length: 13 residues. CDR3 nucleotides: TGTGCCAGCAGCCTCAGGACAGTCGATGGCTACACCTTC. Protein product: CASSLRTVDGYTF.